This T cell receptor beta chain was sequenced in a study of cytomegalovirus exposure and HLA in healthy donors. In germline, CDR1 is MGHDK, CDR2 SYGVNS. CDR3 length equals 15 residues. Deletions cut 8 bases from V and 0 bases from J, with 13 bases between. This clone has a single count. TCRdb's copy holds only in-frame clones and misses some; the assay was immunoSEQ multiplex PCR. Found here are about 82,000 clones, approximately 93% of them singletons; the top ten hold 0.65% to 0.7%. The chain links TRBV25-1 to TRBJ2-2, with D possibly matching TRBD1 (6 bases). Sample: PBMCs. The clonotype was recovered from a man between 18 and 29 years old in good health and CMV-seronegative. Here the CDR3 DNA reads TGTGCCAGCGGGAACAGGGTTACGAACACCGGGGAGCTGTTTTTT. Translating it yields CASGNRVTNTGELFF.